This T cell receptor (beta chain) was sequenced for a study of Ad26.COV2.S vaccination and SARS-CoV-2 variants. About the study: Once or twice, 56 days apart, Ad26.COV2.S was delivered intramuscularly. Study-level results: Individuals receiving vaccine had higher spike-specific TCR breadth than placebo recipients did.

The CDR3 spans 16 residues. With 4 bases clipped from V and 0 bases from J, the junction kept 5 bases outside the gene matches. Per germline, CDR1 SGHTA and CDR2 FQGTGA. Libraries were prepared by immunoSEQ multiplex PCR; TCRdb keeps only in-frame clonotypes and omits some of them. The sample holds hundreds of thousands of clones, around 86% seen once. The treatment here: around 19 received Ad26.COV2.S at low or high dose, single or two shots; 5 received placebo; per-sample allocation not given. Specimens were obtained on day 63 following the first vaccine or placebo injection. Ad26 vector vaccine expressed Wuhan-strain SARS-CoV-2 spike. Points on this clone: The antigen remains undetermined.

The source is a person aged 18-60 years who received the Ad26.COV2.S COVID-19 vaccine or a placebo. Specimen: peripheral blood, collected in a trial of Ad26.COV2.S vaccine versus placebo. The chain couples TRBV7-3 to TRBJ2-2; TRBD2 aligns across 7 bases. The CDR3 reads CASSSSSGANTGELFF. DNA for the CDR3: TGTGCCAGCAGCTCCTCTAGCGGAGCGAACACCGGGGAGCTGTTTTTT.